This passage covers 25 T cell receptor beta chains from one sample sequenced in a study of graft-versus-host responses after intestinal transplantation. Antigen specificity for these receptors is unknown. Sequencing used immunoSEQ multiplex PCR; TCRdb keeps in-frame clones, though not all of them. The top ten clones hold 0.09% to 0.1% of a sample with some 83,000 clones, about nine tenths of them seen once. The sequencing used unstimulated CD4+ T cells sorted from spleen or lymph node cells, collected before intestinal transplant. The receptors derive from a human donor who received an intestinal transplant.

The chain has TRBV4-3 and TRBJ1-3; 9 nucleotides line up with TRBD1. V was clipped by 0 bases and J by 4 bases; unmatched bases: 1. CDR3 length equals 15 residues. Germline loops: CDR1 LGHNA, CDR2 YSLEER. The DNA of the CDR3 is TGCGCCAGCAGCCAAGATGGGACAGGGGGAAACACCATATATTTT. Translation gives CASSQDGTGGNTIYF.

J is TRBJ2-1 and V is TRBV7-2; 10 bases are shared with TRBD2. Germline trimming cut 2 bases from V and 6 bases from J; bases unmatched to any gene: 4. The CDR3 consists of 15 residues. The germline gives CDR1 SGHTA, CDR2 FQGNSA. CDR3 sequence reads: CASSLQRGGFNEQFF. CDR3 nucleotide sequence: TGTGCCAGCAGCTTACAGCGGGGGGGCTTCAATGAGCAGTTCTTC.

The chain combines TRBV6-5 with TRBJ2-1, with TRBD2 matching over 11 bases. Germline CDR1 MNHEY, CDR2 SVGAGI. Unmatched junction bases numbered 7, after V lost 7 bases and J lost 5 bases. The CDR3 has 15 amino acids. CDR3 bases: TGTGCCAGCACCGGGACTAGCGGACCCCACAATGAGCAGTTCTTC. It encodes CASTGTSGPHNEQFF.

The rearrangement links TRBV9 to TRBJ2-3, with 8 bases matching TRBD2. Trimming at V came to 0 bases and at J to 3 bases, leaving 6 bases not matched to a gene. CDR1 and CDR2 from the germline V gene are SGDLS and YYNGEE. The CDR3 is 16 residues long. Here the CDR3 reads CASSVAGGGKTDTQYF. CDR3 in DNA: TGTGCCAGCAGCGTAGCGGGCGGGGGGAAGACAGATACGCAGTATTTT.

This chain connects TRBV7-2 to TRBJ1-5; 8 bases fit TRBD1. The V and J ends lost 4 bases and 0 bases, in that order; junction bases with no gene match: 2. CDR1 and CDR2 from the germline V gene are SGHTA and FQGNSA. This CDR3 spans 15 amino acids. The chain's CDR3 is CASSSDRVSNQPQHF. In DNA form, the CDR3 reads TGTGCCAGCAGCTCGGACAGGGTTAGCAATCAGCCCCAGCATTTT. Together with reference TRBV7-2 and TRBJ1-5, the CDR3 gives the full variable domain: GAGVSQSPSNKVTEKGKDVELRCDPISGHTALYWYRQSLGQGLEFLIYFQGNSAPDKSGLPSDRFSAERTGGSVSTLTIQRTQQEDSAVYLCASSSDRVSNQPQHFGDGTRLSIL.

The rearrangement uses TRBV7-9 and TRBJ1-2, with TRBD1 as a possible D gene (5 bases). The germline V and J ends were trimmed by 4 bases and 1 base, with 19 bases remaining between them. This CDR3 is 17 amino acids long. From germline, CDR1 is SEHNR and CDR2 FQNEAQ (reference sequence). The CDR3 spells CASSSPGERGDNYGYTF. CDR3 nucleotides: TGTGCCAGCAGCTCTCCGGGCGAGCGGGGCGATAACTATGGCTACACCTTC. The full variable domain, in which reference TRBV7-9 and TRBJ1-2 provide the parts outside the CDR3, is DTGVSQNPRHKITKRGQNVTFRCDPISEHNRLYWYRQTLGQGPEFLTYFQNEAQLEKSRLLSDRFSAERPKGSFSTLEIQRTEQGDSAMYLCASSSPGERGDNYGYTFGSGTRLTVV.

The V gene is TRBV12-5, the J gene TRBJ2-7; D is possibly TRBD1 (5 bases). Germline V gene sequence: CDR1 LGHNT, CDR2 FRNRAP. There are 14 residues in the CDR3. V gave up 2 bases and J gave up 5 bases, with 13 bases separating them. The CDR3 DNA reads TGTGCTAGTGGTTTGACAGGTTCTTCCAACGAGCAGTACTTC. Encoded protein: CASGLTGSSNEQYF.

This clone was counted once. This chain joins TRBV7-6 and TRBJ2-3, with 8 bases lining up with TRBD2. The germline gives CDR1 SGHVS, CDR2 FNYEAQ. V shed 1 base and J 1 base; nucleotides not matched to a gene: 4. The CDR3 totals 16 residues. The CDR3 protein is CASSLVISGGTDTQYF. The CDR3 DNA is TGTGCCAGCAGCTTAGTTATTAGCGGGGGCACAGATACGCAGTATTTT.

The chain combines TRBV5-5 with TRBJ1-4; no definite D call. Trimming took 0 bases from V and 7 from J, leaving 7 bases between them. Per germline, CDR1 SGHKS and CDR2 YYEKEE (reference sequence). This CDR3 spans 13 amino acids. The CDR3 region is CASSLGSIEKLFF. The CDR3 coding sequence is TGTGCCAGCAGCTTGGGTTCAATTGAAAAACTGTTTTTT. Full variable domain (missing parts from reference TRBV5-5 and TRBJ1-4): DAGVTQSPTHLIKTRGQQVTLRCSPISGHKSVSWYQQVLGQGPQFIFQYYEKEERGRGNFPDRFSARQFPNYSSELNVNALLLGDSALYLCASSLGSIEKLFFGSGTQLSVL.

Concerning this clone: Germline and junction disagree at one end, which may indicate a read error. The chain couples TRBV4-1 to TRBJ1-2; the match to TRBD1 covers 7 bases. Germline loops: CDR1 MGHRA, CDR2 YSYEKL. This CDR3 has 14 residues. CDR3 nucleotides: TGCGCCAGCAGCCAACTCCAGGGACAGTTCACAAAAGAGTTC. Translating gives CASSQLQGQFTKEF.

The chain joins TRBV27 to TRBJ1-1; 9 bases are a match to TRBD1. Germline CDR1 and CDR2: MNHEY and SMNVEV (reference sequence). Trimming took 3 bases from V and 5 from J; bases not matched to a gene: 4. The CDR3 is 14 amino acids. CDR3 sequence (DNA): TGTGCCAGCAGTTTCAACAGGGGGCTGACTGAAGCTTTCTTT. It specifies CASSFNRGLTEAFF.

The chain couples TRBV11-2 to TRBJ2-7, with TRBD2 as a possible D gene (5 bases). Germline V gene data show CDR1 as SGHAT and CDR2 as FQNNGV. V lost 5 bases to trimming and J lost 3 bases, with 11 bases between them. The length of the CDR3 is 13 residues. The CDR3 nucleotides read TGTGCCAGCAGCAGGACTCAGGACTACGAGCAGTACTTC. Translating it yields CASSRTQDYEQYF.

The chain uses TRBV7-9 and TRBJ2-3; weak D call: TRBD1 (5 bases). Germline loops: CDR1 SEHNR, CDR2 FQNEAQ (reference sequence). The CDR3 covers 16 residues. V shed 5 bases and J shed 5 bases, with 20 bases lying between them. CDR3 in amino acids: CASSPEGAARGDTQYF. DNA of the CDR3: TGTGCCAGCAGCCCAGAAGGGGCGGCTAGAGGAGATACGCAGTATTTT.

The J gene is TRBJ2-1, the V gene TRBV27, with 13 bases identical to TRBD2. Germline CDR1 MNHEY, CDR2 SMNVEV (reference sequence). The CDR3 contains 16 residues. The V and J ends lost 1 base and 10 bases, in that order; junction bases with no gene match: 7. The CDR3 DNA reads TGTGCCAGCAGTTTATTGAGACTAGCGGGGGGCAAGGAGCAGTTCTTC. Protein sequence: CASSLLRLAGGKEQFF.

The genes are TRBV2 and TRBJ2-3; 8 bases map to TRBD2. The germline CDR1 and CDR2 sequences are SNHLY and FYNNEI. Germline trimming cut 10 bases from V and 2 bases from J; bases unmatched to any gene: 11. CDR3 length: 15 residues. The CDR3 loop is CATSGGTSSTDTQYF. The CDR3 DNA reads TGTGCCACCAGCGGTGGGACTAGTTCCACAGATACGCAGTATTTT.

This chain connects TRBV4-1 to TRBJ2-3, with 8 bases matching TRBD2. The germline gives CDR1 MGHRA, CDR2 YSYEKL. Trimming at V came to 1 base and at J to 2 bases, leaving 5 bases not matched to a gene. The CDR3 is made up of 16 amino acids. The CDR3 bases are TGCGCCAGCAGCCAAGCCGGACTAGCCTCCACAGATACGCAGTATTTT. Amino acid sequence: CASSQAGLASTDTQYF.

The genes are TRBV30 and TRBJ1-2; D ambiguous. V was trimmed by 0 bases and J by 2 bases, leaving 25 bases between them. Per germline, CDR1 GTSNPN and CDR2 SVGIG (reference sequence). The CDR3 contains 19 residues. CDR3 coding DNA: TGTGCCTGGAGTGTAAGGATCTGGCTCCGGGAAGGTGCCAACTATGGCTACACCTTC. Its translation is CAWSVRIWLREGANYGYTF.

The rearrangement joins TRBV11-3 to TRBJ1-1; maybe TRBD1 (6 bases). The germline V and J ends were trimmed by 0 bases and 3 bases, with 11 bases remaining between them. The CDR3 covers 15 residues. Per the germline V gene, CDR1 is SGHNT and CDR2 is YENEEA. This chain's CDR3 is CASSLEGARDTEAFF. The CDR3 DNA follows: TGTGCCAGCAGCTTAGAGGGGGCGAGGGACACTGAAGCTTTCTTT.

The DNA of the CDR3 is TGTGCCAGCAGTGTCCCAGTGAATACGCAGTATTTT. Translation: CASSVPVNTQYF. V and J are TRBV6-1 and TRBJ2-3; D is uncertain. Trimming cost V 4 bases and J 7 bases, with 9 bases left between them. Germline V CDR1 and CDR2: MNHNS, SASEGT. This CDR3 contains 12 residues.

Written as DNA, the CDR3 is TGCGCCAGCAGCTTGCTGTCTAGCGGGGGGCAAGATACGCAGTATTTT. Its protein is CASSLLSSGGQDTQYF. The chain links TRBV5-1 to TRBJ2-3; 11 nucleotides align to TRBD2. V was pared by 1 base and J by 5 bases, with 6 bases of the junction left unmatched. In germline, CDR1 is SGHRS, CDR2 YFSETQ. This CDR3 has 16 amino acids.

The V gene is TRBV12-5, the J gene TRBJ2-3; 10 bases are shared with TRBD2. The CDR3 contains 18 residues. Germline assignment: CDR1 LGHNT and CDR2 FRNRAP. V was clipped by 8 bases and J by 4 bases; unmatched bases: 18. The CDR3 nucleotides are TGTGCTAGTATACAGACGTTCCTGGCTAGCGGGGGTTCAGATACGCAGTATTTT. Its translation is CASIQTFLASGGSDTQYF.

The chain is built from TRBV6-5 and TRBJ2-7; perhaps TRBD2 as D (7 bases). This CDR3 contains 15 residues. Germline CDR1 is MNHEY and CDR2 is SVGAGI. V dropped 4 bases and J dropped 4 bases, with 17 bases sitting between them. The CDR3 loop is CASSSARGGRYEQYF. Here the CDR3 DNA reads TGTGCCAGCAGTTCCGCCCGCGGGGGCCGATACGAGCAGTACTTC.

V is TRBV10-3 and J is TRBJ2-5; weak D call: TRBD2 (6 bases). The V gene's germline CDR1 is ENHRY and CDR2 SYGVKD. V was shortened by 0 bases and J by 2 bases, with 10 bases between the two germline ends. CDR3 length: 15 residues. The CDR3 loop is CAISESGGDQETQYF. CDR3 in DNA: TGTGCCATCAGTGAGTCGGGAGGAGATCAAGAGACCCAGTACTTC.

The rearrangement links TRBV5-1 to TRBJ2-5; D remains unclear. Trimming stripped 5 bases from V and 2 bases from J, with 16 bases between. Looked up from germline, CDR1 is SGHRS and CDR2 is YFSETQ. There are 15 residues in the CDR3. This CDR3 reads CASRGKYQPQETQYF. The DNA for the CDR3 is TGCGCCAGCAGGGGCAAGTACCAACCTCAAGAGACCCAGTACTTC.

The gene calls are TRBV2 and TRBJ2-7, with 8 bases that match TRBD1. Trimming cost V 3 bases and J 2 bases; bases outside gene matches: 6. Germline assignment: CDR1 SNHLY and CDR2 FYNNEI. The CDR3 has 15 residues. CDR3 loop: CASSERTGQPYEQYF. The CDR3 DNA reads TGTGCCAGCAGTGAGCGGACAGGGCAGCCCTACGAGCAGTACTTC.